The 2 T cell receptor beta chains in this list originate from one sample, sequenced in a study of T cell repertoires in aging, cancer and after chemotherapy. A mixed TRB-A/B primer pool amplified rearranged TRB by multiplex touch-down PCR. TCRdb re-analysed the multiplex PCR reads in MiXCR, keeping a single row per CDR3 protein. The sample consists of 4,000 to 6,000 distinct CDR3 sequences, around a fifth of them appearing once. TCR beta rearrangements were amplified from peripheral blood genomic DNA. Sequencing was done on a sample of blood. The source is a human donor in good health. The donor label of this sample is uncertain.

V and J are TRBV11-2 and TRBJ2-1; the match to TRBD2 covers 16 bases. CDR1 and CDR2 (germline): SGHAT, FQNNGV. The J segment lost 0 bases and the V segment lost 7 bases, leaving 9 bases of the junction unmatched. The CDR3 is 19 residues long. CDR3 in DNA: TGTGCCAGCAATTGGGGACTAGCGGGGGGGCTCGGCTCCTACAATGAGCAGTTCTTC. It codes for CASNWGLAGGLGSYNEQFF.

This clonotype is medium-sized. The chain has TRBV29-1 and TRBJ2-3; 10 positions match TRBD2. Germline lookup yields CDR1 SQVTM and CDR2 ANQGSEA. Losses at the gene ends were 7 bases for V and 2 bases for J; bases not matched to a gene: 6. This CDR3 has 14 residues. CDR3 region: CSAKREGVTDTQYF. Written as DNA, the CDR3 is TGCAGCGCCAAGCGGGAGGGCGTCACAGATACGCAGTATTTT.